The sequence of this T cell receptor beta chain was determined in a study of cytomegalovirus exposure and HLA in healthy donors. Looked up from germline, CDR1 is MGHDK and CDR2 is SYGVNS. Trimming removed 3 bases from V and 2 bases from J; junction bases left unmatched: 6. The CDR3 is 16 residues long. Primers: 60 Vbeta forward and 13 Jbeta reverse. Only in-frame clones appear in the TCRdb table, and some are missing; sequencing was by immunoSEQ multiplex PCR. The sample lists 100,000 to 150,000 clones; 73% were seen once. The clonotype originates from a woman aged 40 to 50 in good health and CMV-seropositive. The V call is TRBV25-1, the J call TRBJ2-1; 8 bases are shared with TRBD2. The material sequenced was PBMCs. The CDR3 here is CASSDQRGGAYNEQFF. CDR3 bases: TGTGCCAGCAGTGATCAACGGGGGGGGGCCTACAATGAGCAGTTCTTC.